The entry that follows covers one T cell receptor (beta chain) sequence. There are many counts of this clonotype. No cognate antigen has been identified for it. Base qualities are not recorded, but no much larger clone differs from it by a single base. Measured from the cysteine to the phenylalanine, the CDR3 is 14 residues long. Only the CDR3 DNA is retained, 42 bases long and in frame from the first base. Trimmed from V: 4 bases; trimmed from J: 3 bases; junction bases lacking a gene match: 6. From the germline V gene, CDR1 is SGHAT and CDR2 is FQNNGV. The sample is drawn from a study of T cells in Graves' hyperthyroidism and ophthalmopathy (dated by TCRdb to about 2019). Concerning the study at large: To identify distinguishing TCR V-J signatures, a discovery cohort of 90 to 100 patients was used, comprising 43 with Graves' ophthalmopathy and approximately 58 with stable Graves' hyperthyroidism. Following sampling, methimazole starting at 30 mg daily was given to hyperthyroidism patients, and high-dose intravenous methylprednisolone was given to ophthalmopathy patients. The study also compared thyroid tissue and blood T-cell repertoires from several Graves' hyperthyroidism patients. The roughly 91 discovery patients were randomly divided into training and test sets at a 7:3 ratio. The paper reports TCR Vbeta CDR3 sequencing of 130 to 150 peripheral blood samples: approximately 41 ophthalmopathy, about 75 hyperthyroidism and around 17 progressor patients. An independent validation cohort of fewer than 20 hyperthyroidism patients and approximately 17 patients who later progressed to ophthalmopathy tested prospective prediction of ophthalmopathy. Summary of the overall study and its limitations: During validation, the model predicted progression to ophthalmopathy a median of about 6.5 months ahead of onset, with 60% to 71% sensitivity and roughly 75% specificity. Sample size was not statistically predetermined, and blinding of investigators to group allocation was not performed. Most expanded thyroid clonotypes (frequency above 0.001) were also detected in blood, suggesting blood repertoires may reflect thyroid immune responses. In cross-validation, a model built on a 13 V-J signature told ophthalmopathy apart from stable hyperthyroidism with roughly 87% sensitivity and roughly 83% specificity, and in testing the same model reached 80%/75%.

Graves' hyperthyroidism was defined as stable when no progression to ophthalmopathy occurred over 18 months of follow-up. Hyperthyroidism patients were newly diagnosed, had a disease duration of under 2 months, and were aged 18 to 65 years. Exclusion was applied to patients with uncontrolled infections, other autoimmune diseases, pregnancy or lactation. Diagnoses relied on clinical symptoms, serum thyroxine and TRAb, thyroid ultrasound and orbital computed tomography. Total RNA was extracted with Trizol reagent, and quality was checked on an Agilent 2100 Bioanalyzer. The TCR beta CDR3 regions were amplified from RNA transcripts. The first round of RT-PCR for the TCR CDR3 was performed with the HTBI primer set and the Qiagen OneStep RT-PCR kit. Libraries were constructed in a second round of multiplex PCR, after which size selection and purification were carried out. Paired-end sequencing of the libraries was performed with 100 bp reads on an Illumina HiSeq2000. In the authors' own workflow: SOAPnuke was used to process the raw data, with reads discarded if the reads contained adapters or uncalled bases, had a mean Phred below 15, or lacked an exact constant-primer or identifier match. COPE v1.2.5 was used to merge high-quality paired reads, and clonotypes were defined as unique nucleotide sequences. MiTCR v1.1 was used to align clonotypes to the IMGT TRBV, TRBD and TRBJ reference segments. Only V-J combinations with frequency above 0.0001, covering 99% to 99.2% of repertoires, were analysed. The TCS score was defined as the ratio of F50 (clonal expansion) to E x V (chaos), calculated using BLOSUM62-based TCRdist between CDR3 peptides within each V-J. Welch's t-statistics and random forest reduced around 520 V-J features to roughly 13, which were used in a naive Bayes classifier (R e1071). The similarity between thyroid and blood repertoires was quantified using the Morisita-Horn index. The public reads were quality trimmed at Q25 with fastp and then assembled into clones with MiXCR by TCRdb, keeping productive beta chains. Each entry merges the rows of one CDR3 protein and shows their most common DNA and genes. These V and J calls originate from TCRdb's pipeline instead of the authors' own analysis. The sample table lists about 540,000 distinct CDR3 sequences, about 43% of them with a count of one. The ten largest clones represent about 8% of the sample.

The chain is made from TRBV11-2 and TRBJ2-7, with 7 bases in between that match TRBD1. This clonotype was obtained from a woman aged 18-30 years with Graves' hyperthyroidism. The specimen sequenced was peripheral blood or thyroid tissue (not recorded which). The CDR3 loop reads CASSSTTGSYEQYF. DNA sequence: TGTGCCAGCAGCTCCACGACAGGGAGCTACGAGCAGTACTTC.